This TCR beta chain was sequenced in a study of T-cell reconstitution after alpha-beta-depleted transplantation in children. Study outcomes and limitations: Reported findings indicate that, about two months after transplant, alpha-beta T cells came from several hundred expanded clones, which were derived from non-depleted graft cells. Some patients' high day-60 TCRbeta diversity was traced to surviving recipient T cells and thymic progenitors. When one year had passed after transplant, most T-cell counts and diversity came from newly produced T cells.

A note on this clonotype: Its antigen is unidentified.

CDR3 length: 16 residues. Losses at the gene ends were 4 bases for V and 6 bases for J; bases not matched to a gene: 11. The germline V gene has CDR1 SGHVS and CDR2 FNYEAQ. Unique molecular identifiers were incorporated into the prepared TCRbeta library. One entry per CDR3 protein, called by TCRdb with MiXCR from the PCR reads. The sample consists of around 450,000 distinct CDR3 sequences, 15% to 20% of them appearing once. The V call is TRBV7-6, the J call TRBJ2-3; 9 nucleotides align to TRBD1. The source of this sequence is a boy less than two years old who had a stem cell transplant for Wiskott-Aldrich syndrome, so the T cells may come from the graft donor. This specimen consisted of PBMCs, mostly from graft donor cells, obtained 360 days after TCRalphabeta/CD19-depleted stem cell transplant. CDR3 coding DNA: TGTGCCAGCAGCTCACTCAGGGACAGGGAGAGGGATACGCAGTATTTT. Translation: CASSSLRDRERDTQYF.